Many counts were recorded for the clone carrying this TCR beta chain. The data were taken from a study of T cells in Graves' hyperthyroidism and ophthalmopathy. Amplification of TCR beta CDR3 regions was performed using RNA transcripts as template. Initially, a first-round RT-PCR of the TCR CDR3 employed the HTBI primer set. Via MiXCR, TCRdb re-called the multiplex PCR reads, giving one row per CDR3 protein. The repertoire includes 300,000 to 450,000 distinct CDR3 sequences, 15% to 18% of them detected once, and about a quarter sits in the top ten. Trimming left V 6 bases short and J 3 bases short, with 12 bases between. This CDR3 has 13 residues.

The sequenced material came from blood. The chain combines TRBV12-3 or TRBV12-4 with TRBJ2-7; D is unresolved. The sequence was obtained from a woman aged 18 to 35 with Graves' hyperthyroidism that later progressed to Graves' ophthalmopathy. The CDR3 region has the DNA TGTGCCAGCAGCCCACCGAGGAGCTACGAGCAGTACTTC. This translates into CASSPPRSYEQYF.